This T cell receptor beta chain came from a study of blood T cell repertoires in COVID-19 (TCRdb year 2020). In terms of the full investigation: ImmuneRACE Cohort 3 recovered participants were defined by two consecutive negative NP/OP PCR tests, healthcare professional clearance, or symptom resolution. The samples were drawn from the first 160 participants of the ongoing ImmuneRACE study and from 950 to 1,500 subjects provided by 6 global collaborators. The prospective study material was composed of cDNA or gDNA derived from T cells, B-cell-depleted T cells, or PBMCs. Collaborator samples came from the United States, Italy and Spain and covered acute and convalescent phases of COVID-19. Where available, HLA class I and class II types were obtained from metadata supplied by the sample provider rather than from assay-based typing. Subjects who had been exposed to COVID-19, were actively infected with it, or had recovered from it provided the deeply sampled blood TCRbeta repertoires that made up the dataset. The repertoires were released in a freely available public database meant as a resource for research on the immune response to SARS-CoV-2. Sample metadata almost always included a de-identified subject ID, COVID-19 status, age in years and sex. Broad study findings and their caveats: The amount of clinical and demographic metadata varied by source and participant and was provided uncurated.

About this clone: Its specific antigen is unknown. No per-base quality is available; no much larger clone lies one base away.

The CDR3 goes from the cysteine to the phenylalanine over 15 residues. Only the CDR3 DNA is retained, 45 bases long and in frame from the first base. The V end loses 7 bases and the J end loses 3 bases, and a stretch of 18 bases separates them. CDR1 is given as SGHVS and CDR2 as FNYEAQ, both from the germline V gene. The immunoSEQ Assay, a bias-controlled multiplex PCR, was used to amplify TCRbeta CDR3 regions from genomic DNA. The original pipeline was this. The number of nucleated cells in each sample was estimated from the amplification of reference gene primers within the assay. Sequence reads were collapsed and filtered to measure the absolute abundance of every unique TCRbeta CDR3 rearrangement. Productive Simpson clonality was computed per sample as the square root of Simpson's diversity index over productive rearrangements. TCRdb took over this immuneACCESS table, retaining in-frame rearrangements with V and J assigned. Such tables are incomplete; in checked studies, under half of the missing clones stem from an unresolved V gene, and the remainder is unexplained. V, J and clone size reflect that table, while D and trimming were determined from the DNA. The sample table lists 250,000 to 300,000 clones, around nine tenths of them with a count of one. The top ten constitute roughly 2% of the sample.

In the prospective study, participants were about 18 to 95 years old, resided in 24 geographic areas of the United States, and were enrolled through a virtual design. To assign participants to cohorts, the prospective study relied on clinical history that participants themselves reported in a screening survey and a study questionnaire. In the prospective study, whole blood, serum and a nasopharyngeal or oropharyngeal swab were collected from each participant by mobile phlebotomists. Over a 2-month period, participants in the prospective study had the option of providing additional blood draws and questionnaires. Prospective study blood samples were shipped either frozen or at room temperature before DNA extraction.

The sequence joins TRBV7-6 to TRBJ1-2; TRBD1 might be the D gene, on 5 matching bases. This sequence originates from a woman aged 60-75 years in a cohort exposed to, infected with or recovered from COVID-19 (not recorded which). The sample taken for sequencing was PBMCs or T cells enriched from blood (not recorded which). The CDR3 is CASTPVTRGDYGYTF. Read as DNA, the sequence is TGTGCCAGCACCCCCGTAACACGGGGGGACTATGGCTACACCTTC.